This TCR beta chain was sequenced in a study of T cells after yellow fever vaccination. Generation of TCR cDNA used 5'RACE template switching (which added a universal primer site and UMIs). Via MiXCR, TCRdb re-called the 5' RACE reads, giving one row per CDR3 protein. Of roughly 300,000 distinct CDR3 sequences in the sample, 7% to 9% were seen once. Findings and limits, study-wide: Detected again after the booster were most primary-vaccination clones, at nearly 97% CD4 and nearly 90% CD8. The bulk population could contribute abundant contaminating clonotypes to FACS-sorted repertoires.

This CDR3 is 14 amino acids long. Germline values: CDR1 SGHKS, CDR2 YYEKEE (reference sequence). Losses at the gene ends were 4 bases for V and 3 bases for J; bases not matched to a gene: 5. Note on this clonotype: The target antigen is unknown. Since a much larger clone is just one base distant, this may be a read error.

The TCR comes from a man between 18 and 35 years old who received the YFV17D yellow fever vaccine. The material was PBMCs, obtained about 49 days after the first yellow fever vaccination. The chain is built from TRBV5-5 and TRBJ2-7; 9 bases are a match to TRBD1. CDR3 protein: CASSPGTGCYEQYF. In DNA, the CDR3 is TGTGCCAGCAGCCCCGGGACAGGGTGCTACGAGCAGTACTTC. Full variable domain (remainder filled in from reference TRBV5-5 and TRBJ2-7): DAGVTQSPTHLIKTRGQQVTLRCSPISGHKSVSWYQQVLGQGPQFIFQYYEKEERGRGNFPDRFSARQFPNYSSELNVNALLLGDSALYLCASSPGTGCYEQYFGPGTRLTVT.